This T cell receptor beta chain comes out of a study of cytomegalovirus exposure and HLA in healthy donors. PCR amplification relied on 60 Vbeta primers (plus 13 Jbeta primers). Measured with immunoSEQ multiplex PCR; TCRdb has only the in-frame clones, and not every one. The sample shows 90,000 to 140,000 clones, over 70% of them seen only once. The CDR3 covers 14 residues. Germline V gives CDR1 GTSNPN, CDR2 SVGIG (reference sequence). The V gene end was trimmed by 5 bases and the J gene end by 5 bases; junction bases not matched to a gene: 9. Study results and caveats: The authors later found TCR association rates varying by HLA locus, with DRB1 most and HLA-C fewest. In an earlier analysis, in several hundred donors, most V segments appeared productive either ~87% or ~30% of the time.

To note about this clone: Its antigen is currently unknown.

The sample comprised PBMCs. The clonotype was recovered from a male donor in good health and CMV-seronegative. The rearrangement uses TRBV30 and TRBJ2-5, with 9 positions matching TRBD1. This CDR3 is CAWDRDREWETQYF. CDR3 coding DNA: TGTGCCTGGGACCGGGACAGGGAATGGGAGACCCAGTACTTC.